The text below deals with one T cell receptor beta chain. The antigen is unknown. The sample originates from a study of CD8+CD57+ T cells in acquired aplastic anemia. Study background: Across the sorted CD4+ and CD8+ cells, DNA amounts averaged approximately 3.1 ug. Whole-study findings and limits: The same twenty-nine CD8+ CDR3 sequences occurred in patients and in controls.

The length of the CDR3 is 14 residues. The V gene lost 3 bases and the J gene lost 7 bases, with 10 bases spanning the gap. Germline V gene lookup returns CDR1 LNHDA and CDR2 SQIVND (reference sequence). The sequenced patients had an expansion of CD8+CD57+ cells seen by flow cytometry. The cohort consisted entirely of patients having severe acquired aplastic anemia. Genomic DNA provided the template from which TCR beta VDJ and CDR3 profiles were obtained. MiXCR, run by TCRdb on the reads, gives a single entry per CDR3 protein. The data contain 150,000 to 200,000 distinct CDR3 sequences, over 40% of them singletons.

Source material: sorted CD4+, CD8+, or CD8+CD57+ T cells (not recorded which) from PBMCs. This chain links TRBV19 with TRBJ1-6; D perhaps matches TRBD1 (5 bases). The source of this sequence is a human donor with aplastic anemia. CDR3 sequence: CASSMLGENSPLHF. CDR3 DNA sequence: TGTGCCAGTAGTATGCTGGGGGAAAATTCACCCCTCCACTTT. The full variable domain, completed using reference TRBV19 and TRBJ1-6, is DGGITQSPKYLFRKEGQNVTLSCEQNLNHDAMYWYRQDPGQGLRLIYYSQIVNDFQKGDIAEGYSVSREKKESFPLTVTSAQKNPTAFYLCASSMLGENSPLHFGNGTRLTVT.